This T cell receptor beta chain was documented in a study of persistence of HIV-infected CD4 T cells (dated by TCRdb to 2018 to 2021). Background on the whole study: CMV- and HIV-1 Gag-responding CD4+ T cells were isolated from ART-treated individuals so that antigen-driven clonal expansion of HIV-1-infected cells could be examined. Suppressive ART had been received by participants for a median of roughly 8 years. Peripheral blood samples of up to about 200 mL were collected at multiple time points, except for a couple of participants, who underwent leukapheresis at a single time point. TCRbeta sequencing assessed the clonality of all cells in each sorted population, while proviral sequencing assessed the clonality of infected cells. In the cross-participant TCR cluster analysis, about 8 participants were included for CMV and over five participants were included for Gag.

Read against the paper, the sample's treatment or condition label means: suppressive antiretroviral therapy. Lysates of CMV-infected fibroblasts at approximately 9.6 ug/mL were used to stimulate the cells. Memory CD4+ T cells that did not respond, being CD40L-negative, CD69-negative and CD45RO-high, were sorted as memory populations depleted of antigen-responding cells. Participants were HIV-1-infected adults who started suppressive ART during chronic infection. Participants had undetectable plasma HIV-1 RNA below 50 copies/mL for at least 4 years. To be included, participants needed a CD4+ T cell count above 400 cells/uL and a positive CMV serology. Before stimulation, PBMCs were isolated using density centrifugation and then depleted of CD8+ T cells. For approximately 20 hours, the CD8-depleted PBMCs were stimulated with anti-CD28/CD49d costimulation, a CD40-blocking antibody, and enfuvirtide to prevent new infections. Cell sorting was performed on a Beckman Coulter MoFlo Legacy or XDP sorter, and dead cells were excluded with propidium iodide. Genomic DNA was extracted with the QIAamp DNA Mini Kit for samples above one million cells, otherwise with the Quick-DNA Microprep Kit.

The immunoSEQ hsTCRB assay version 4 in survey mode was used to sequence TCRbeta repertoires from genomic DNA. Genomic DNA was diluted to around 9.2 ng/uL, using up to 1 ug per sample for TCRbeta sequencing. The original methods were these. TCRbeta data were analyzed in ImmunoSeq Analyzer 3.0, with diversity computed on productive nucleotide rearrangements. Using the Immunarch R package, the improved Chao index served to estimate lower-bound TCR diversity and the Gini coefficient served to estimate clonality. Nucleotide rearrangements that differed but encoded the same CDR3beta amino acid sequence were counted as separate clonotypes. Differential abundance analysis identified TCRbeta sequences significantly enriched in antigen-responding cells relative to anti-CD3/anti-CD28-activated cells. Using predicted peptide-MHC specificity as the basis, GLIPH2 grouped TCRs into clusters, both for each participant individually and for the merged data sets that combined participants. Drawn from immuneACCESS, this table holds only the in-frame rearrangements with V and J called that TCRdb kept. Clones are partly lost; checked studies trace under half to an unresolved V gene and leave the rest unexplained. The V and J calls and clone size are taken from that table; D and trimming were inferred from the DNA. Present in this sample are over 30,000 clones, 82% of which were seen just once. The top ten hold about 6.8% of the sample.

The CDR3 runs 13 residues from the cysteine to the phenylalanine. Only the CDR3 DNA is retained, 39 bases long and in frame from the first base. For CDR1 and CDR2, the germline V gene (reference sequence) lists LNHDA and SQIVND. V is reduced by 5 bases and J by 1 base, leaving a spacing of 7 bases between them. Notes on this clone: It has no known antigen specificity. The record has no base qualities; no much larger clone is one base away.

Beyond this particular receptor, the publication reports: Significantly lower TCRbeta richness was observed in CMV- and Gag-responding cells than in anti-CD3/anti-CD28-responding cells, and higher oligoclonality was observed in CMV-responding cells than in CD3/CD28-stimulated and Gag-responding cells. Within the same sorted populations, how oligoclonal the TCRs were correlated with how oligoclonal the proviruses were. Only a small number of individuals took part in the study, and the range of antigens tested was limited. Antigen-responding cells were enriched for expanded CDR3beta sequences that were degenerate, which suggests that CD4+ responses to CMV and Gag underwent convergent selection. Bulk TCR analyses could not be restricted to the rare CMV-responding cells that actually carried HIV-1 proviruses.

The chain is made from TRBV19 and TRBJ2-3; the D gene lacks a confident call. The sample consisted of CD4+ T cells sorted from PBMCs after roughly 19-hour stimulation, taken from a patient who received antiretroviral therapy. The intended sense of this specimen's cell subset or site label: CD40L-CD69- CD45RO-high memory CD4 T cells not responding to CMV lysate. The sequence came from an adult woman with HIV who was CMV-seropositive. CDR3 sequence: CASSRAGTDTQYF. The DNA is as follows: TGTGCCAGTAGTCGGGCGGGCACAGATACGCAGTATTTT.